A selection of T cell receptor beta chains follows, all from one sample in a study of blood T cell repertoires in COVID-19. Data came from immunoSEQ multiplex PCR; TCRdb stores just in-frame clones and leaves some out. This table has about 400,000 clones, more than 75% appearing once. What was sequenced was PBMCs or T cells enriched from blood (not recorded which). Receptor source: a man aged 40-50 years in a cohort exposed to, infected with or recovered from COVID-19 (not recorded which). Each CDR3 is given with its conserved first and last residue. The D gene is left open where the match is weak. The size of a clone is reported for some rows only, either as once, few or many, or as a class for expanded clones.

CDR3aa: CASSQGRLDNEQFF
CDR3nt: TGTGCCAGCAGCCAAGGGAGGCTCGACAATGAGCAGTTCTTC
d_gene: -
abundance: -
j_gene: TRBJ2-1
v_gene: TRBV3-1/TRBV3-2

CDR3aa: CASSLRQGVGETQYF
CDR3nt: TGTGCCAGCAGCCTCAGACAGGGTGTCGGCGAGACCCAGTACTTC
d_gene: TRBD1
abundance: -
j_gene: TRBJ2-5
v_gene: TRBV11-2

CDR3aa: CASSKPGTGFPHYNEQFF
CDR3nt: TGTGCCAGTAGTAAACCCGGGACAGGCTTTCCCCACTACAATGAGCAGTTCTTC
d_gene: TRBD1
abundance: -
j_gene: TRBJ2-1
v_gene: TRBV19

CDR3aa: CASSYSTAQGLSDEQFF
CDR3nt: TGTGCCAGCAGTTACTCGACTGCACAGGGCCTCAGTGATGAGCAGTTCTTC
d_gene: -
abundance: -
j_gene: TRBJ2-1
v_gene: TRBV6-2/TRBV6-3

CDR3aa: CASSLTGDQPQHF
CDR3nt: TGTGCCAGCAGCTTAACGGGAGATCAGCCCCAGCATTTT
d_gene: -
abundance: -
j_gene: TRBJ1-5
v_gene: TRBV7-9

CDR3aa: CASSESTSDNYEQYF
CDR3nt: TGCGCCAGCAGTGAGTCTACTAGCGACAACTACGAGCAGTACTTC
d_gene: TRBD2
abundance: -
j_gene: TRBJ2-7
v_gene: TRBV10-1

CDR3aa: CASRAPGQGNEKLFF
CDR3nt: TGTGCCAGCAGGGCGCCGGGACAGGGTAATGAAAAACTGTTTTTT
d_gene: TRBD1
abundance: -
j_gene: TRBJ1-4
v_gene: TRBV27

CDR3aa: CASSFVTGQGETQYF
CDR3nt: TGTGCCAGCAGCTTCGTTACAGGGCAAGGGGAGACCCAGTACTTC
d_gene: -
abundance: -
j_gene: TRBJ2-5
v_gene: TRBV11-2

CDR3aa: CASSPSKNIQYF
CDR3nt: TGTGCCAGCTCACCCAGCAAAAACATTCAGTACTTC
d_gene: -
abundance: -
j_gene: TRBJ2-4
v_gene: TRBV18

CDR3aa: CASSAPYEQYF
CDR3nt: TGTGCCAGCAGCGCCCCCTATGAGCAGTACTTC
d_gene: -
abundance: -
j_gene: TRBJ2-7
v_gene: TRBV7-2

CDR3aa: CASSESTGRGADTQYF
CDR3nt: TGCGCCAGCAGTGAAAGTACCGGGAGGGGTGCAGATACGCAGTATTTT
d_gene: TRBD2
abundance: -
j_gene: TRBJ2-3
v_gene: TRBV10-1

CDR3aa: CASSAQGVTEAFF
CDR3nt: TGCGCCAGCAGTGCCCAGGGTGTCACTGAAGCTTTCTTT
d_gene: -
abundance: -
j_gene: TRBJ1-1
v_gene: TRBV10-2

CDR3aa: CASSQYLSNTEAFF
CDR3nt: TGTGCCAGCAGCCAATACTTATCGAACACTGAAGCTTTCTTT
d_gene: -
abundance: -
j_gene: TRBJ1-1
v_gene: TRBV14

CDR3aa: CATSDSAGKRELFF
CDR3nt: TGTGCCACCAGTGATTCGGCAGGGAAAAGGGAGCTGTTTTTT
d_gene: -
abundance: -
j_gene: TRBJ2-2
v_gene: TRBV24-1

CDR3aa: CASSTTGINEQFF
CDR3nt: TGTGCCAGCAGCACTACAGGGATCAATGAGCAGTTCTTC
d_gene: -
abundance: -
j_gene: TRBJ2-1
v_gene: TRBV9

CDR3aa: CASSAVRGDQPQHF
CDR3nt: TGTGCCAGCAGTGCAGTCCGGGGAGATCAGCCCCAGCATTTT
d_gene: -
abundance: -
j_gene: TRBJ1-5
v_gene: TRBV27

CDR3aa: CASMGANYGYTF
CDR3nt: TGTGCCAGTATGGGAGCTAACTATGGCTACACCTTC
d_gene: -
abundance: once
j_gene: TRBJ1-2
v_gene: TRBV19

CDR3aa: CASSFGGGNEQYF
CDR3nt: TGTGCCAGCAGTTTCGGGGGGGGAAACGAGCAGTACTTC
d_gene: TRBD2
abundance: -
j_gene: TRBJ2-7
v_gene: TRBV28

CDR3aa: CASRDSGTGLYEQYF
CDR3nt: TGTGCCAGCAGAGACAGCGGGACAGGGCTCTACGAGCAGTACTTC
d_gene: TRBD1
abundance: -
j_gene: TRBJ2-7
v_gene: TRBV27

CDR3aa: CASSPGQGFLEQYF
CDR3nt: TGTGCCAGCAGCCCGGGACAGGGGTTCCTGGAGCAGTACTTC
d_gene: TRBD1
abundance: -
j_gene: TRBJ2-7
v_gene: TRBV7-8

CDR3aa: CASRRTSGYNEQFF
CDR3nt: TGTGCCAGCAGGAGGACTAGCGGATACAATGAGCAGTTCTTC
d_gene: TRBD2
abundance: -
j_gene: TRBJ2-1
v_gene: TRBV2

CDR3aa: CASSYDRGTDTQYF
CDR3nt: TGTGCCAGCAGTTACGACAGGGGCACAGATACGCAGTATTTT
d_gene: TRBD1
abundance: -
j_gene: TRBJ2-3
v_gene: TRBV6-5

CDR3aa: CASSLPREGHEQYF
CDR3nt: TGCGCCAGCAGCTTACCGCGGGAGGGCCACGAGCAGTACTTC
d_gene: TRBD2
abundance: few
j_gene: TRBJ2-7
v_gene: TRBV5-1

CDR3aa: CASSLKQGGTEAFF
CDR3nt: TGCGCCAGCAGCTTGAAACAGGGGGGCACTGAAGCTTTCTTT
d_gene: TRBD1
abundance: -
j_gene: TRBJ1-1
v_gene: TRBV5-1

CDR3aa: CASRPQTGAQETQYF
CDR3nt: TGTGCCAGCAGACCTCAGACAGGAGCCCAAGAGACCCAGTACTTC
d_gene: -
abundance: once
j_gene: TRBJ2-5
v_gene: TRBV2

CDR3aa: CATSRGQFNQPQHF
CDR3nt: TGTGCCACCAGCAGAGGACAATTCAATCAGCCCCAGCATTTT
d_gene: -
abundance: -
j_gene: TRBJ1-5
v_gene: TRBV15

CDR3aa: CASSDRGKQPQHF
CDR3nt: TGTGCCAGTTCGGACAGGGGTAAACAGCCCCAGCATTTT
d_gene: TRBD1
abundance: -
j_gene: TRBJ1-5
v_gene: TRBV7-2

CDR3aa: CASSPTPGQGYGYTF
CDR3nt: TGTGCCAGCAGCCCAACCCCGGGACAGGGTTATGGCTACACCTTC
d_gene: TRBD1
abundance: -
j_gene: TRBJ1-2
v_gene: TRBV5-5

CDR3aa: CASSQEGREQYF
CDR3nt: TGTGCCAGCAGCCAAGAGGGGAGGGAGCAGTACTTC
d_gene: -
abundance: -
j_gene: TRBJ2-7
v_gene: TRBV4-2

CDR3aa: CASSSGGRNTEAFF
CDR3nt: TGTGCCAGCAGTTCCGGGGGGAGGAACACTGAAGCTTTCTTT
d_gene: -
abundance: -
j_gene: TRBJ1-1
v_gene: TRBV28

CDR3aa: CASSFLRDRSAWRYF
CDR3nt: TGTGCCAGCAGCTTTCTCCGGGACAGAAGTGCGTGGCGGTATTTT
d_gene: TRBD1
abundance: -
j_gene: TRBJ2-3
v_gene: TRBV7-9

CDR3aa: CASSRTGGEQYF
CDR3nt: TGTGCCAGCAGCAGGACAGGGGGCGAGCAGTACTTC
d_gene: TRBD1
abundance: -
j_gene: TRBJ2-7
v_gene: TRBV5-4

CDR3aa: CASSDPGQSSGYGYTF
CDR3nt: TGTGCCAGCAGTGATCCGGGACAGAGTTCGGGTTATGGCTACACCTTC
d_gene: TRBD1
abundance: -
j_gene: TRBJ1-2
v_gene: TRBV2

CDR3aa: CASSRSGDTQYF
CDR3nt: TGTGCCAGCAGCCGCAGCGGTGATACGCAGTATTTT
d_gene: -
abundance: -
j_gene: TRBJ2-3
v_gene: TRBV3-1/TRBV3-2

CDR3aa: CACSQARETQYF
CDR3nt: TGTGCCTGTTCCCAGGCTCGGGAGACCCAGTACTTC
d_gene: -
abundance: -
j_gene: TRBJ2-5
v_gene: TRBV30

CDR3aa: CASSKAPLAGITDTQYF
CDR3nt: TGTGCCAGCAGCAAAGCCCCACTAGCGGGAATCACAGATACGCAGTATTTT
d_gene: TRBD2
abundance: once
j_gene: TRBJ2-3
v_gene: TRBV5-5

CDR3aa: CATSRGGLVTEAFF
CDR3nt: TGTGCCACCAGCAGAGGGGGGCTCGTCACTGAAGCTTTCTTT
d_gene: -
abundance: -
j_gene: TRBJ1-1
v_gene: TRBV15

CDR3aa: CAWSVRGGRVYNEQFF
CDR3nt: TGTGCCTGGAGTGTGAGGGGCGGGAGAGTCTACAATGAGCAGTTCTTC
d_gene: TRBD2
abundance: -
j_gene: TRBJ2-1
v_gene: TRBV30

CDR3aa: CASRPGGQETQYF
CDR3nt: TGTGCCAGCAGGCCAGGGGGCCAAGAGACCCAGTACTTC
d_gene: TRBD1
abundance: -
j_gene: TRBJ2-5
v_gene: TRBV27

CDR3aa: CASSFGDEQFF
CDR3nt: TGCGCCAGCAGCTTCGGGGATGAGCAGTTCTTC
d_gene: -
abundance: -
j_gene: TRBJ2-1
v_gene: TRBV5-1